This paragraph covers one T cell receptor beta chain sequence. Antigen unknown. The data were taken from a study of shared clonotypes between healthy human individuals. Study background: Every donor yielded three CD4 naive, three CD4 memory, two CD8 naive and one CD8 memory plate. Study outcomes and limitations: The authors sampled blood alone, and tissue repertoires likely differ.

From germline, CDR1 is GTSNPN and CDR2 SVGIG (reference sequence). Trimming stripped 4 bases from V and 4 bases from J, with 16 bases between. The CDR3 is 14 amino acids. For every subset, genomic DNA was evenly distributed across several immunoSEQ plates. Sequencing was performed with immunoSEQ multiplex PCR; in TCRdb, only in-frame clones are kept and a portion is missing. The sample carries about 1 million clones, approximately 68% recorded once. The sequenced material came from memory CD4+ T cells sorted from blood. Described subset: CD45RA-negative fraction. The chain employs TRBV30 and TRBJ1-1, with unresolved D. This sequence originates from a man aged 18 to 29 in good health. The DNA of the CDR3 is TGTGCCTGGATGGCAGGTAGTAAGGTCACTGAAGCTTTCTTT. Protein: CAWMAGSKVTEAFF. The variable domain in full, completed from reference TRBV30 and TRBJ1-1, reads SQTIHQWPATLVQPVGSPLSLECTVEGTSNPNLYWYRQAAGRGLQLLFYSVGIGQISSEVPQNLSASRPQDRQFILSSKKLLLSDSGFYLCAWMAGSKVTEAFFGQGTRLTVV.